Reported below is one T cell receptor beta chain. The target antigen is unknown. The CDR3 has 14 residues. J lost 7 bases, V lost 4 bases, and 9 bases had no gene match. Germline-derived CDR1 and CDR2 are SGHDN and FVKESK. This entry is derived from a study of shared clonotypes between healthy human individuals. The repertoire was sequenced with immunoSEQ multiplex PCR; TCRdb's copy has only in-frame clones and lacks some. This sample has roughly 1,500,000 clones, with 98% found just once. Study conclusions and caveats: Naive subsets generally exceeded memory subsets in estimated richness. Relative to their counterparts shared across all four donors, non-shared clonotypes exhibited diminished generation probabilities.

Sample: naive CD4+ T cells sorted from blood. Regarding subset: CD45RA+ positively selected. This rearrangement joins TRBV14 to TRBJ2-7; 8 positions agree with TRBD1. The origin of this receptor is a man aged 25 to 40 in good health. The DNA for the CDR3 is TGTGCCAGCAGCCTCCGGGACAGGTCTCGAGAGCAGTACTTC. Its protein product is CASSLRDRSREQYF. The full variable domain, rest sourced from reference TRBV14 and TRBJ2-7, is EAGVTQFPSHSVIEKGQTVTLRCDPISGHDNLYWYRRVMGKEIKFLLHFVKESKQDESGMPNNRFLAERTGGTYSTLKVQPAELEDSGVYFCASSLRDRSREQYFGPGTRLTVT.